The present TCR beta chain was sequenced within a study of shared clonotypes between healthy human individuals. This clone has a single count. Looked up from germline, CDR1 is SGHNT and CDR2 is YENEEA. The CDR3 is 15 amino acids. The V and J ends lost 5 bases and 2 bases, in that order; junction bases with no gene match: 4. Several immunoSEQ plates received, in even portions, the genomic DNA of each subset. Method: immunoSEQ multiplex PCR; TCRdb's copy keeps in-frame clones and lacks some. The sample holds around 2.5 million clones; 93% are singletons and the top ten take 0.36%. This TCR was recovered from a man between 18 and 29 years old in good health. Some clones in this sample may be carry-over from other donors' samples. Source material: naive CD4+ T cells from PBMCs. Noted subset: CD45RA+ positively selected. This chain connects TRBV11-3 to TRBJ2-1; 9 bases match TRBD1. CDR3 sequence (DNA): TGTGCCAGCAGCGGAGGGACAGGGCCCTACAATGAGCAGTTCTTC. Its protein is CASSGGTGPYNEQFF. Full variable domain (outside the CDR3, taken from reference TRBV11-3 and TRBJ2-1): EAGVVQSPRYKIIEKKQPVAFWCNPISGHNTLYWYLQNLGQGPELLIRYENEEAVDDSQLPKDRFSAERLKGVDSTLKIQPAELGDSAVYLCASSGGTGPYNEQFFGPGTRLTVL.